This entry lists 18 T cell receptor beta chains sequenced from one sample in a study of T cells in Graves' hyperthyroidism and ophthalmopathy. There were TCR beta CDR3 regions amplified from RNA transcripts. Using the HTBI primer set, a first-round RT-PCR was run on the TCR CDR3. One entry per CDR3 protein, called by TCRdb with MiXCR from the multiplex PCR reads. The data contain a few hundred thousand distinct CDR3 sequences, 13% of them singletons. Sequenced material: blood. These receptors were obtained from a man under 40 with Graves' hyperthyroidism that later progressed to Graves' ophthalmopathy.

This clonotype showed up many times. The V call is TRBV7-8, the J call TRBJ2-4; TRBD2 aligns across 8 bases. The CDR3 runs to 18 residues. The ends lost 1 base at V and 0 bases at J; junction bases unmatched: 8. Germline CDR1 is SGHVS and CDR2 is FQNEAQ. The CDR3 coding sequence is TGTGCCAGCAGCTTAGTTCGTAGCGGGGTTCTAGCCAAAAACATTCAGTACTTC. Its translation is CASSLVRSGVLAKNIQYF.

This clonotype was observed many times. The CDR3 nucleotides read TGTGCCACCTATCAGCTGACTAGCGGGGGGCCCCACGAGACCCAGTACTTC. This encodes CATYQLTSGGPHETQYF. The V gene is TRBV2, the J gene TRBJ2-5; 13 bases are shared with TRBD2. V was pared by 10 bases and J by 5 bases, with 16 bases of the junction left unmatched. This CDR3 contains 17 residues. Looked up from germline, CDR1 is SNHLY and CDR2 is FYNNEI. The whole variable domain, remainder taken from reference TRBV2 and TRBJ2-5, is EPEVTQTPSHQVTQMGQEVILRCVPISNHLYFYWYRQILGQKVEFLVSFYNNEISEKSEIFDDQFSVERPDGSNFTLKIRSTKLEDSAMYFCATYQLTSGGPHETQYFGPGTRLLVL.

This clonotype was detected ten times or more. This chain joins TRBV12-3 or TRBV12-4 and TRBJ2-5; 8 bases align to TRBD2. J lost 5 bases, V lost 7 bases, and 12 bases had no gene match. This CDR3 is 15 amino acids long. The CDR3 loop is CASTQNSGATETQYF. CDR3 in DNA: TGTGCCAGCACCCAAAATAGCGGGGCGACTGAGACCCAGTACTTC.

The table lists this clonotype with many counts. The chain carries TRBV20-1 and TRBJ2-2; D remains unclear. Trimming removed 6 bases from V and 1 base from J, with 9 bases in between. The CDR3 is 13 amino acids. Germline-derived CDR1 and CDR2 are DFQATT and SNEGSKA (reference sequence). The CDR3 DNA sequence: TGCAGTGCCGGCGGTGGGAACACCGGGGAGCTGTTTTTT. This gives the protein CSAGGGNTGELFF.

This clonotype was counted ten times or more. V usage is TRBV7-6 and J usage is TRBJ1-2; perhaps TRBD1 as D (5 bases). Germline assignment: CDR1 SGHVS and CDR2 FNYEAQ. The CDR3 has 12 residues. V was clipped by 0 bases and J by 8 bases, with 7 bases between them. The DNA of the CDR3 is TGTGCCAGCAGCTTAGCCTCAGGGGGCTACACCTTC. This translates into CASSLASGGYTF.

Notes on this clonotype: A much larger clonotype is one base distant, so this may be a read error. The rearrangement uses TRBV6-1 and TRBJ1-5; D is ambiguous. The CDR3 is 13 amino acids. V was shortened by 4 bases and J by 0 bases, with 4 bases between the two germline ends. CDR1 and CDR2 (germline): MNHNS, SASEGT. CDR3 protein: CASSGNSNQPQHF. In nucleotides, the CDR3 is TGTGCCAGCAGTGGGAATAGCAATCAGCCCCAGCATTTT.

The CDR3 is CASSLQSTYEQYF. As DNA, the CDR3 is TGTGCCAGCAGCTTACAAAGTACCTACGAGCAGTACTTC. The chain employs TRBV7-2 and TRBJ2-7; D is uncertain. V was clipped by 2 bases and J by 2 bases, with 7 bases between them. This CDR3 contains 13 residues. The germline V gene encodes CDR1 SGHTA and CDR2 FQGNSA.

This clonotype was observed at least ten times. The DNA of the CDR3 is TGTGCCAGCAGTGGGGGACACAACACTGAAGCTTTCTTT. Protein: CASSGGHNTEAFF. V and J are TRBV13 and TRBJ1-1; weak D call: TRBD1 (6 bases). Germline CDR1 and CDR2: PRHDT and FYEKMQ (reference sequence). Trimming stripped 6 bases from V and 2 bases from J, with 10 bases between. This CDR3 is built from 13 residues.

There are many counts of this clonotype. The chain links TRBV6-1 to TRBJ2-1, with TRBD2 identical over 8 bases. The germline gives CDR1 MNHNS, CDR2 SASEGT. Trimming removed 3 bases from V and 8 bases from J; junction bases left unmatched: 12. This CDR3 contains 16 residues. CDR3 nucleotide sequence: TGTGCCAGCAGTGACACCGGGACTAGAGGTAGGGATGAGCAGTTCTTC. It yields the protein CASSDTGTRGRDEQFF.

In its sample, this clonotype was seen many times. V is TRBV28 and J is TRBJ1-5; D is uncertain. This CDR3 has 12 amino acids. V was shortened by 5 bases and J by 11 bases, with 13 bases between the two germline ends. Per the germline V gene, CDR1 is MDHEN and CDR2 is SYDVKM. This CDR3 is CASSPAPIAQHF. Here the CDR3 DNA reads TGTGCCAGCAGTCCTGCCCCTATTGCCCAGCATTTT. The whole variable domain, remainder taken from reference TRBV28 and TRBJ1-5, is DVKVTQSSRYLVKRTGEKVFLECVQDMDHENMFWYRQDPGLGLRLIYFSYDVKMKEKGDIPEGYSVSREKKERFSLILESASTNQTSMYLCASSPAPIAQHFGDGTRLSIL.

In this sample, this clonotype turned up once. This chain links TRBV9 with TRBJ1-2; D perhaps matches TRBD1 (5 bases). This CDR3 has 16 amino acids. CDR1 is SGDLS, CDR2 YYNGEE, per germline. The V end lost 4 bases, the J end lost 5 bases, and 21 bases lay between the germline ends. CDR3 protein: CASSPFGRGGKYGYTF. CDR3 DNA: TGTGCCAGCAGCCCCTTTGGGAGGGGTGGGAAGTATGGCTACACCTTC.

The chain is built from TRBV3-1 and TRBJ1-5; 10 nucleotides match TRBD1. This CDR3 region has 16 residues. In germline, CDR1 is LGHDT, CDR2 YNNKEL (reference sequence). Trimming took 0 bases from V and 7 from J; bases not matched to a gene: 6. CDR3 residues: CASSQDRGQGSQPQHF. The CDR3 DNA sequence: TGTGCCAGCAGCCAAGATCGGGGACAGGGGTCCCAGCCCCAGCATTTT.

J is TRBJ2-7 and V is TRBV6-2 or TRBV6-3, with D possibly being TRBD1 or TRBD2 (5 bases each). The CDR3 length is 15 residues. Deletions cut 6 bases from V and 2 bases from J, with 17 bases between. Germline V gives CDR1 MNHEY, CDR2 SVGEGT. In nucleotides, the CDR3 is TGTGCCAGCAGAACCGGGACGCAATACCCCTACGAGCAGTACTTC. It codes for CASRTGTQYPYEQYF.

V and J are TRBV6-2 or TRBV6-3 and TRBJ1-6; 10 bases are a match to TRBD1. The V segment lost 6 bases and the J segment 7 bases; nucleotides outside the gene matches: 9. Germline V gives CDR1 MNHEY, CDR2 SVGEGT. There are 16 residues in the CDR3. CDR3 coding DNA: TGTGCCAGCAGAAGGGACAGGGGTGCAAAAAATTCACCCCTCCACTTT. Its translation: CASRRDRGAKNSPLHF.

The chain couples TRBV15 to TRBJ2-1; TRBD1 is a possible D gene (5 bases). V dropped 1 base and J dropped 6 bases, with 10 bases sitting between them. Germline CDR1 is LNHNV and CDR2 is YYDKDF (reference sequence). The CDR3 length is 14 residues. In DNA form, the CDR3 reads TGTGCCACCAGCAGAGCCAGGGAAGTCAATGAGCAGTTCTTC. Translated, it gives CATSRAREVNEQFF.

This clonotype was detected only a few times. The chain recombines TRBV27 with TRBJ2-3; TRBD1 matches 8 bases. This CDR3 has 16 amino acids. Losses at the gene ends were 6 bases for V and 0 bases for J; bases not matched to a gene: 8. CDR1 and CDR2 from the germline V gene are MNHEY and SMNVEV (reference sequence). CDR3 coding DNA: TGTGCCAGCAGGGGACCGGGACAGGAAAGCACAGATACGCAGTATTTT. Protein sequence: CASRGPGQESTDTQYF.

The rearrangement uses TRBV9 and TRBJ2-1; 8 bases fit TRBD2. Germline CDR1 and CDR2: SGDLS and YYNGEE. Losses at the gene ends were 3 bases for V and 9 bases for J; bases not matched to a gene: 11. The CDR3 sequence is 15 residues long. CDR3 protein: CASSATPGGAPEQFF. DNA for the CDR3: TGTGCCAGCAGCGCAACTCCCGGGGGGGCCCCTGAGCAGTTCTTC.

The sample holds many counts of this clonotype. The V and J genes are TRBV6-1 and TRBJ1-5; D is ambiguous. V lost 0 bases, J lost 1 base, and 10 bases lay in between. The CDR3 is 16 residues long. From germline, CDR1 is MNHNS and CDR2 SASEGT. Written as DNA, the CDR3 is TGTGCCAGCAGTGAAGCCTTGACACAGAGCAATCAGCCCCAGCATTTT. Its protein product is CASSEALTQSNQPQHF.